This entry features one TCR beta chain sequence. This record comes from a study of blood T cell repertoires in COVID-19. Profiling relied on immunoSEQ multiplex PCR, and the TCRdb table lists in-frame clones only, not all of them. In the table there are some 270,000 clones, around 82% of which are singletons. The CDR3 is made up of 15 amino acids. Looked up from germline, CDR1 is GTSNPN and CDR2 is SVGIG (reference sequence). Trimming took 2 bases from V and 0 from J, leaving 8 bases between them. This chain links TRBV30 with TRBJ2-6; D is unresolved. The sequence was obtained from a human donor with COVID-19, enrolled during active disease. The donor label of this sample is uncertain. The sample consisted of peripheral blood. The CDR3 region has the DNA TGTGCCTGGAGTTGGCAGCGCTCTGGGGCCAACGTCCTGACTTTC. As protein: CAWSWQRSGANVLTF. Using reference TRBV30 and TRBJ2-6 for the parts outside the CDR3, the full variable domain is SQTIHQWPATLVQPVGSPLSLECTVEGTSNPNLYWYRQAAGRGLQLLFYSVGIGQISSEVPQNLSASRPQDRQFILSSKKLLLSDSGFYLCAWSWQRSGANVLTFGAGSRLTVL.